This entry describes one TCR beta chain. Unique molecular identifiers were built into the TCRbeta library. In TCRdb, the PCR reads were re-called with MiXCR into one record per CDR3 protein. The table includes about 870,000 distinct CDR3 sequences, around 15% detected once. These data come from a study of T-cell reconstitution after alpha-beta-depleted transplantation in children. The sample in question was PBMCs, mostly from graft donor cells, obtained 360 days after TCRalphabeta/CD19-depleted stem cell transplant. This clonotype originated in a male patient younger than 18 who had a stem cell transplant for acute lymphoblastic leukemia, so the T cells may come from the graft donor.

The CDR3 reads CASSLSLTGNTIYF. DNA of the CDR3: TGCGCCAGCAGCCTGTCTCTGACGGGAAACACCATATATTTT. The chain links TRBV4-1 to TRBJ1-3, with unresolved D. The CDR3 totals 14 residues. Germline V gene data show CDR1 as MGHRA and CDR2 as YSYEKL. The V end lost 4 bases, the J end lost 4 bases, and 11 bases lay between the germline ends.